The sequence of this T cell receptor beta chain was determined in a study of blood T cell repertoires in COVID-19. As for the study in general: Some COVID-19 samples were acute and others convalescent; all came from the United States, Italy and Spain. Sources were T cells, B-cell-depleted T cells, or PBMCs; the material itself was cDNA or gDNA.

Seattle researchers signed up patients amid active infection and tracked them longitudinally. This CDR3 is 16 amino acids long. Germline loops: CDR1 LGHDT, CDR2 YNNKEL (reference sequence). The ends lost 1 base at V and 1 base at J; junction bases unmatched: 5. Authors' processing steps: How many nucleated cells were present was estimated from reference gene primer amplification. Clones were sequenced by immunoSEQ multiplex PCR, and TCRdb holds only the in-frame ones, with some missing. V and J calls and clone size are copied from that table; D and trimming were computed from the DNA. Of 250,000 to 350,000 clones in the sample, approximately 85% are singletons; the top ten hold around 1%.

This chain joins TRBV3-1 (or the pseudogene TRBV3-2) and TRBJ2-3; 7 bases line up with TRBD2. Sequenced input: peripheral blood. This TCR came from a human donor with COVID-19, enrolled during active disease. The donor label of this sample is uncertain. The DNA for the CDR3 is TGTGCCAGCAGCCAAGGGGGGGGGATTGGCACAGATACGCAGTATTTT. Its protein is CASSQGGGIGTDTQYF.